What follows are 27 T cell receptor beta chains derived from one specimen sequenced in a study of T cells in Graves' hyperthyroidism and ophthalmopathy. What was amplified from RNA transcripts were TCR beta CDR3 regions. In the first-round RT-PCR of the TCR CDR3, the HTBI primer set was used. One entry per CDR3 protein results from TCRdb running MiXCR on the multiplex PCR reads. The sample consists of 500,000 or so distinct CDR3 sequences, 17% of them appearing once. The sequenced sample was blood. These receptors came from a woman aged 18 to 35 with Graves' ophthalmopathy.

The rearrangement uses TRBV10-2 and TRBJ2-1; tentatively, D is TRBD1 (6 bases). V gave up 3 bases and J gave up 0 bases, with 15 bases separating them. The CDR3 runs to 17 residues. The germline gives CDR1 WSHSY, CDR2 SAAADI. The CDR3 protein is CASSDGGRLISYNEQFF. CDR3 DNA: TGCGCCAGCAGTGATGGGGGCCGGCTGATCTCCTACAATGAGCAGTTCTTC.

This clonotype showed up many times. This chain links TRBV20-1 with TRBJ1-1; a weak D match, TRBD1 (6 bases). The V gene's germline CDR1 is DFQATT and CDR2 SNEGSKA (reference sequence). The CDR3 is 14 amino acids. Trimming shortened V by 0 bases and J by 6 bases, and 14 bases separated the two germline ends. CDR3 DNA: TGCAGTGCTAGAGATTACGCAGGGGTTCCTGAAGCTTTCTTT. This translates into CSARDYAGVPEAFF.

The V gene is TRBV6-1, the J gene TRBJ1-3; the match to TRBD1 covers 7 bases. Unmatched junction bases numbered 6, after V lost 6 bases and J lost 1 base. The CDR3 has 15 residues. CDR1 is MNHNS and CDR2 is SASEGT in the germline V gene. The CDR3 here is CASSQQGYSGNTIYF. Here the CDR3 DNA reads TGTGCCAGCAGCCAACAGGGGTATTCTGGAAACACCATATATTTT.

There are many counts of this clonotype. The chain joins TRBV20-1 to TRBJ2-7, with D maybe TRBD2 (5 bases). The CDR3 has 11 amino acids. Germline V gene data show CDR1 as DFQATT and CDR2 as SNEGSKA (reference sequence). V lost 1 base and J 5 bases, leaving 6 bases between the germline ends. For the CDR3, the DNA is TGCAGTGCTAGAGGGGAGAACGAGCAGTACTTC. Protein product: CSARGENEQYF.

The rearrangement links TRBV28 to TRBJ2-3; D is possibly TRBD1 or TRBD2 (5 bases each). The CDR3 has 11 residues. Germline lookup yields CDR1 MDHEN and CDR2 SYDVKM. V was shortened by 7 bases and J by 14 bases, with 16 bases between the two germline ends. The CDR3 is CASTLGPTVYF. CDR3 bases: TGTGCCAGCACCTTGGGACCCACGGTGTATTTT.

This clonotype appeared a few times. The CDR3 DNA is TGTGCCAGCAGCCAAGATAAGGCAGGGGTAGGTGGCTACACCTTC. As protein: CASSQDKAGVGGYTF. J is TRBJ1-2 and V is TRBV4-2; TRBD1 might be the D (6 bases). From germline, CDR1 is LGHNA and CDR2 YNFKEQ. V was shortened by 0 bases and J by 7 bases, with 15 bases between the two germline ends. The CDR3 extends over 15 amino acids.

The chain has TRBV2 and TRBJ2-2; TRBD2 aligns across 7 bases. CDR3 length: 14 amino acids. The junction had 5 bases not matched to a gene; V was cut back by 7 bases and J by 3 bases. Germline CDR1 reads SNHLY; CDR2 reads FYNNEI. The CDR3 loop is CASIKRGHTGELFF. DNA of the CDR3: TGTGCCAGCATTAAGCGGGGTCACACCGGGGAGCTGTTTTTT.

This clonotype was counted many times. V and J are TRBV6-1 and TRBJ2-1; TRBD2 matches 10 bases. V was pared by 4 bases and J by 1 base, with 4 bases of the junction left unmatched. This CDR3 has 16 residues. The germline CDR1 and CDR2 sequences are MNHNS and SASEGT. CDR3 sequence (DNA): TGTGCCAGCAGTGCTTGGACTAGCGGATCCTACAATGAGCAGTTCTTC. This encodes CASSAWTSGSYNEQFF.

At least ten counts were recorded for this clonotype. The rearrangement links TRBV12-3 or TRBV12-4 to TRBJ2-2; D gene uncertain. There are 10 residues in the CDR3. V was pared by 4 bases and J by 10 bases, with 4 bases between. The CDR3 here is CASSSTELFF. The CDR3 region has the DNA TGTGCCAGCAGTTCCACGGAGCTGTTTTTT.

In this sample, this clonotype turned up a few times. This chain links TRBV6-5 with TRBJ2-7, with TRBD1 as a possible D gene (8 bases). With 2 bases removed from V and 3 bases from J, the gap between germline ends came to 11 bases. CDR3 length: 14 amino acids. Germline CDR1 and CDR2: MNHEY and SVGAGI. CDR3 in DNA: TGTGCCAGCAGTTACAACAGGGGGGGCTACGAGCAGTACTTC. This sequence encodes CASSYNRGGYEQYF.

With regard to this clonotype: A junction end diverges from the germline sequence, so it may reflect a read error. V and J are TRBV3-1 and TRBJ2-5, with TRBD1 identical over 8 bases. The germline CDR1 and CDR2 sequences are LGHDT and YNNKEL (reference sequence). The CDR3 is 14 amino acids. The CDR3 reads CASSQVDRGETQYF. CDR3 in DNA: TGCGCCAGCAGCCAAGTTGACAGGGGAGAGACCCAGTACTTC.

This clonotype was detected only a few times. V gene TRBV7-9 combines with J gene TRBJ2-3; 15 bases map to TRBD2. Germline V CDR1 and CDR2: SEHNR, FQNEAQ (reference sequence). The trim removed 5 bases at V and 0 bases at J, leaving 6 bases unmatched. The CDR3 runs 18 residues. DNA of the CDR3: TGTGCCAGCAGCGCCGGGACTAGCGGGGGGCCCAGCACAGATACGCAGTATTTT. Protein sequence: CASSAGTSGGPSTDTQYF. Supplemented by reference TRBV7-9 and TRBJ2-3, the full variable domain reads DTGVSQNPRHKITKRGQNVTFRCDPISEHNRLYWYRQTLGQGPEFLTYFQNEAQLEKSRLLSDRFSAERPKGSFSTLEIQRTEQGDSAMYLCASSAGTSGGPSTDTQYFGPGTRLTVL.

This clonotype appeared a few times. CDR3 DNA sequence: TGTGCCAGCAGTCCATGGACGGGGAATTCACCCCTCCACTTT. Protein sequence: CASSPWTGNSPLHF. The rearrangement joins TRBV27 to TRBJ1-6; no clear D. The CDR3 loop spans 14 amino acids. V shed 5 bases and J shed 7 bases, with 12 bases lying between them. Germline V gene sequence: CDR1 MNHEY, CDR2 SMNVEV (reference sequence).

This chain links TRBV7-3 with TRBJ1-6; D is perhaps TRBD1 (5 bases). This CDR3 region has 14 residues. Germline CDR1 SGHTA, CDR2 FQGTGA. V shed 4 bases and J shed 5 bases, with 9 bases lying between them. In DNA, the CDR3 is TGTGCCAGCAGCTCCGGGGCGGATAATTCACCCCTCCACTTT. The encoded protein is CASSSGADNSPLHF.

This clonotype came up many times. This chain uses TRBV20-1 with TRBJ1-1, with D uncertain. Germline V lookup: CDR1 DFQATT, CDR2 SNEGSKA (reference sequence). V shed 3 bases and J shed 0 bases, with 8 bases lying between them. This CDR3 has 13 residues. The CDR3 DNA reads as TGCAGTGCTAGGGACGTATTGAACACTGAAGCTTTCTTT. It translates to CSARDVLNTEAFF.

The chain has TRBV6-1 and TRBJ2-1; D unresolved. The CDR3 consists of 14 residues. Trimming cost V 8 bases and J 0 bases, with 11 bases left between them. Germline V gene data show CDR1 as MNHNS and CDR2 as SASEGT. The CDR3 nucleotides read TGTGCCAGCTGGTATAGGAGCTCCTACAATGAGCAGTTCTTC. This translates into CASWYRSSYNEQFF.

This chain uses TRBV29-1 with TRBJ1-1, with TRBD1 matching over 7 bases. Losses at the gene ends were 5 bases for V and 4 bases for J; bases not matched to a gene: 4. Germline assignment: CDR1 SQVTM and CDR2 ANQGSEA. The CDR3 runs to 12 residues. The CDR3: CSVQGGGTEAFF. For the CDR3, the DNA is TGCAGCGTTCAGGGGGGGGGCACTGAAGCTTTCTTT.

The chain uses TRBV7-7 and TRBJ2-1; D is unresolved. Per the germline V gene, CDR1 is SSHAT and CDR2 is FNYEAQ (reference sequence). This CDR3 has 13 residues. The CDR3 DNA is TGTGCTGGCAGCCCAACAGCCCGGGCCCAGCAGTTCTTC. Its translation is CAGSPTARAQQFF.

This clonotype was seen ten or more times. This chain links TRBV30 with TRBJ1-2; D possibly corresponds to TRBD1 (5 bases). Trimming removed 4 bases from V and 6 bases from J, with 12 bases in between. CDR1 is GTSNPN and CDR2 is SVGIG in the germline V gene (reference sequence). This CDR3 region has 12 residues. In DNA, the CDR3 is TGTGCCTGGACTTGGGACCGAGATGGCTACACCTTC. It specifies CAWTWDRDGYTF.

The chain recombines TRBV11-2 with TRBJ2-2; unclear D gene. Germline V gives CDR1 SGHAT, CDR2 FQNNGV. The V end lost 5 bases, the J end lost 4 bases, and 14 bases lay between the germline ends. The CDR3 consists of 15 residues. CDR3 bases: TGTGCCAGCAGCCCAGACGCTGGGCTCACCGGGGAGCTGTTTTTT. Translated: CASSPDAGLTGELFF. Filled out from reference TRBV11-2 and TRBJ2-2, the complete variable domain reads EAGVAQSPRYKIIEKRQSVAFWCNPISGHATLYWYQQILGQGPKLLIQFQNNGVVDDSQLPKDRFSAERLKGVDSTLKIQPAKLEDSAVYLCASSPDAGLTGELFFGEGSRLTVL.

The gene calls are TRBV4-1 and TRBJ1-5; TRBD1 matches at 8 bases. There are 16 residues in the CDR3. V shed 1 base and J 6 bases; nucleotides not matched to a gene: 8. The germline V gene encodes CDR1 MGHRA and CDR2 YSYEKL. CDR3 sequence reads: CASSQATGDGSQPQHF. As DNA, the CDR3 is TGCGCCAGCAGCCAAGCGACAGGGGATGGTAGTCAGCCCCAGCATTTT.

Written as DNA, the CDR3 is TGCGCCAGCAGCCCCGCTACAGGGGAGGCCGGGGAGCTGTTTTTT. Protein product: CASSPATGEAGELFF. The rearrangement links TRBV5-1 to TRBJ2-2; TRBD1 might be the D (7 bases). Germline CDR1 SGHRS, CDR2 YFSETQ. CDR3 length equals 15 residues. Trimming removed 4 bases at V and 6 bases at J, with 16 bases between.

This rearrangement joins TRBV5-4 to TRBJ2-1; tentatively, D is TRBD1 (5 bases). CDR1 SGHNT and CDR2 YYREEE come from the germline V gene (reference sequence). This CDR3 region has 14 residues. Trimming took off 0 bases at V and 6 bases at J, with 10 bases between the two ends. CDR3 DNA: TGTGCCAGCAGCTTGGTTGACAGCCGCAATGAGCAGTTCTTC. The encoded protein is CASSLVDSRNEQFF.

This clonotype showed up many times. The rearrangement uses TRBV11-1 and TRBJ1-3; D ambiguous. In germline, CDR1 is SGHAT, CDR2 FQDESV (reference sequence). V lost 0 bases and J lost 4, with 7 bases in between. The CDR3 has 14 residues. CDR3 residues: CASSLAWTGNTIYF. In DNA form, the CDR3 reads TGTGCCAGCAGCTTAGCGTGGACCGGAAACACCATATATTTT.

This clonotype showed up many times. Written as DNA, the CDR3 is TGTGCCAGCAGCCAACTTCCTCAGGGGAAAGAGACCCAGTACTTC. Its translation: CASSQLPQGKETQYF. The V call is TRBV3-1, the J call TRBJ2-5; perhaps TRBD1 as D (6 bases). This CDR3 is built from 15 residues. Germline loops: CDR1 LGHDT, CDR2 YNNKEL (reference sequence). The germline V and J ends were trimmed by 2 bases and 3 bases, with 13 bases remaining between them.

The genes are TRBV29-1 and TRBJ1-1; 7 bases map to TRBD1. Germline CDR1 and CDR2: SQVTM and ANQGSEA. This CDR3 comprises 11 residues. J was trimmed by 7 bases and V by 7 bases; bases with no gene match: 6. The CDR3: CSEGQGVEAFF. CDR3 in DNA: TGCAGCGAAGGGCAGGGGGTTGAAGCTTTCTTT.

Points on this clonotype: A much larger clone lies a single base off, so this may be a read error. This sequence joins TRBV27 and TRBJ2-7; TRBD2 aligns across 7 bases. Trimming took 7 bases from V and 1 from J; bases not matched to a gene: 13. The CDR3 sequence is 16 residues long. Germline loops: CDR1 MNHEY, CDR2 SMNVEV (reference sequence). The DNA for the CDR3 is TGTGCCAGCAAAATAGGGGCGGGAGTGGGGTCCTACGAGCAGTACTTC. It encodes CASKIGAGVGSYEQYF.